The clone carrying this T cell receptor (beta chain) has a single count. Its target is not known. Profiled with immunoSEQ multiplex PCR; TCRdb holds only in-frame clones, not every one. The table records tens of thousands of clones, 90% of them present only once. There are 13 residues in the CDR3. The V end lost 3 bases, the J end lost 6 bases, and 8 bases lay between the germline ends. Germline loops: CDR1 ENHRY, CDR2 SYGVKD. This entry belongs to a study of T cells in localized non-small cell lung cancer. Study-level findings and limits: As only one tumor region underwent sequencing, heterogeneity remains possible. Uninvolved adjacent lung had the highest recorded T cell clonality, with tumor below it. Longer overall survival accompanied higher blood T cell density. Appearance in adjacent lung was seen for a median approximately 58 of the top 100 tumor clones.

This chain joins TRBV10-3 and TRBJ1-4; TRBD1 might be the D (5 bases). The sequencing used peripheral blood, collected before any cancer treatment. The source is a woman aged 40-70 years with stage I lung adenocarcinoma. The CDR3 nucleotides read TGTGCCATCAGTGACAGGGCGGATGAAAAACTGTTTTTT. Translating it yields CAISDRADEKLFF.